Sequencing of this T cell receptor beta chain was carried out in a study of radiotherapy plus CTLA-4 blockade in lung cancer. Germline CDR1 reads PRHDT; CDR2 reads FYEKMQ (reference sequence). Trimming took off 2 bases at V and 3 bases at J, with 13 bases between the two ends. The CDR3 has 15 amino acids. Measured with immunoSEQ multiplex PCR; TCRdb has only the in-frame clones, and not every one. The data hold some 87,000 clones, with approximately 80% observed a single time. The study's findings and limits: Reports state that early shifts in blood T cell clones, with interferon-beta, best predicted response. Radiotherapy with ipilimumab was followed by blood expansion of tumor-derived clones.

About this clone itself: The antigen is unknown.

The genes are TRBV13 and TRBJ1-2; no reliable D call. This TCR was sampled from a human donor with non-small cell lung cancer that progressed on radiotherapy plus ipilimumab. The source material was peripheral blood, sampled from a patient treated with radiotherapy plus ipilimumab. CDR3 sequence reads: CASSLSWERYYGYTF. DNA for the CDR3: TGTGCCAGCAGCTTATCTTGGGAGAGGTACTATGGCTACACCTTC. The full variable domain, in which reference TRBV13 and TRBJ1-2 provide the parts outside the CDR3, is AAGVIQSPRHLIKEKRETATLKCYPIPRHDTVYWYQQGPGQDPQFLISFYEKMQSDKGSIPDRFSAQQFSDYHSELNMSSLELGDSALYFCASSLSWERYYGYTFGSGTRLTVV.